The rows below give T cell receptor beta chains drawn from one sample of a study of tumor and adjacent non-tumor tissue in lung cancer. Each CDR3 protein is one row after TCRdb ran MiXCR on the multiplex PCR reads. This sample has tens of thousands of distinct CDR3 sequences, with approximately 79% found just once. The specimen sequenced was lung tumor tissue. The receptors here all came from a woman aged 45-59 years with non-small cell lung cancer. Each CDR3 is given with its conserved first and last residue. The D gene is left open where the match is weak. Some rows mark clone size as missing; the rest say once, few, many or name a class of expanded clone.

CDR3 DNA,CDR3 protein,J gene,clone size,CDR3 length,D gene,V gene
TGCAGTGTTAGAGACCCGAAAGGACGGACAGGGAACAATGAGCAGTTCTTC,CSVRDPKGRTGNNEQFF,TRBJ2-1,.,17,TRBD1,TRBV20-1
TGTGCCAGCACTAAGGGGACTGGGGGACTGTTCTTC,CASTKGTGGLFF,TRBJ2-1,.,12,.,TRBV6-1
TGCGCCAGCAGCCATGATAGGGTGGCCTCAAGCCCCTATAATTCACCCCTCCACTTT,CASSHDRVASSPYNSPLHF,TRBJ1-6,.,19,.,TRBV4-3
TGTACCAGCAGTCGAGGGGGCGCAGGTCCTTGGGGGAACACTGAAGCTGTCTTT,CTSSRGGAGPWGNTEAVF,TRBJ1-1,.,18,TRBD1,TRBV11-2
TGTGCCAGCAGCTTGGCGACAGGGAACACAGAAGCTCTCTTT,CASSLATGNTEALF,TRBJ1-1,.,14,TRBD1,TRBV5-5
TGTGCCAGCAGACTCGGGACAGGAAATTCAGCCCTCCACTTT,CASRLGTGNSALHF,TRBJ1-6,once,14,TRBD1,TRBV28
TGTGCCAGCAGTTTGGGACTAGCAGGCCTGGGGTATACGCAGTATTTT,CASSLGLAGLGYTQYF,TRBJ2-3,.,16,TRBD2,TRBV12-3/TRBV12-4
TGCGCCAGCAGCCATGATCGTTACAGTGTGAACACTGAAGCTTTCTTT,CASSHDRYSVNTEAFF,TRBJ1-1,.,16,.,TRBV4-1
TGTGCCAGTAGTTCCGGGTACAGGGGACTCCACTACGGGCAGTACTTC,CASSSGYRGLHYGQYF,TRBJ2-7,once,16,.,TRBV28
TGTGCCAGCAACTTGGCACCCGGCGAAGTTGTAACCTACAAGCAGTACTTC,CASNLAPGEVVTYKQYF,TRBJ2-7,few,17,.,TRBV5-5
TGTACCACCAGTACCCGAGCGGGAGACCTACCCTACGAGCAGTACTTC,CTTSTRAGDLPYEQYF,TRBJ2-7,.,16,TRBD2,TRBV12-3/TRBV12-4
TGTGCCAGCACCCCAGAGGGCGCAGGAAGCTCCTACAATGAGCAGCTCTTC,CASTPEGAGSSYNEQLF,TRBJ2-1,.,17,.,TRBV11-2
TGCAGTGCTACCAGACTAGGAGACACAGATACGGAGTATTTC,CSATRLGDTDTEYF,TRBJ2-3,.,14,.,TRBV20-1
TGCGCCAGCAGTCAAGGGCTCTCTAGCTCAGGTACGCAGTATTTT,CASSQGLSSSGTQYF,TRBJ2-3,.,15,.,TRBV4-1
TGTGCCAGCAAGTGGACAGGGATGGATATGCAGTATTTT,CASKWTGMDMQYF,TRBJ2-3,few,13,TRBD1,TRBV11-1
TGCAATGCTAGAGACACGGGAGCGATACTAGCCAAAATCATTCAGTACTTC,CNARDTGAILAKIIQYF,TRBJ2-4,.,17,.,TRBV20-1
TGTGCCAGCAGTAAATTAGTCGGGTCGTTCTCCTACAATGAGCAGTTCTTC,CASSKLVGSFSYNEQFF,TRBJ2-1,.,17,.,TRBV6-1
TGTAGAGCTGGAGGACAGAGGGCGCTCGGGGAGCTGTTTTTT,CRAGGQRALGELFF,TRBJ2-2,.,14,.,TRBV20-1
TGTGCCAGCAGTCGGACTCCCAATGAGCAGTTCTTC,CASSRTPNEQFF,TRBJ2-1,medium-sized,12,.,TRBV6-2/TRBV6-3
TGCAGCGTTGGGGAGGGCACAGGAATTGAAGCTTTCTTT,CSVGEGTGIEAFF,TRBJ1-1,.,13,.,TRBV29-1
TGTGCCAGCAGCTCCGGACTTCACAATGAGCAGTTCTTC,CASSSGLHNEQFF,TRBJ2-1,medium-sized,13,.,TRBV11-2
TGCAATGGTAGTGTAGGGTCCCAAGAGACCCAGTACTTC,CNGSVGSQETQYF,TRBJ2-5,.,13,.,TRBV20-1
TGCAACGTTAATAGCGGGACACCCAACTACGAGCAGTACTTC,CNVNSGTPNYEQYF,TRBJ2-7,.,14,TRBD2,TRBV29-1
TGCAGTGCTAGTGGGGACAGGGGGTTTCCGACCTATGAGCAGTACTTC,CSASGDRGFPTYEQYF,TRBJ2-7,.,16,TRBD1,TRBV20-1
TGTGCCAGCGGGCGGAGAGGGCAGACCCAGTACTTC,CASGRRGQTQYF,TRBJ2-5,.,12,.,TRBV6-2/TRBV6-3
TGCAGTGCTAGGTTATATATCAGGGCAGGTTTGCATGTGCAGTTCTTC,CSARLYIRAGLHVQFF,TRBJ2-1,.,16,.,TRBV20-1
TGCAGTTGTAGAGGGGGGAAGGGCCGGTTCAATGAGCAGTTCTTC,CSCRGGKGRFNEQFF,TRBJ2-1,.,15,.,TRBV20-1
TGTGACAGCGCCTCCGGACTAGCGGACTCCTACGAGCAGTATTTC,CDSASGLADSYEQYF,TRBJ2-7,.,15,TRBD2,TRBV4-2
TGCACCAGCAGCGAGTCGGACAGGGAGGGGGCAACTAATGAAAAACTGTTTTTT,CTSSESDREGATNEKLFF,TRBJ1-4,.,18,TRBD1,TRBV10-1
TGCAGCGTTTATATCGGCCGGGGTGACGAGCAGTACTTT,CSVYIGRGDEQYF,TRBJ2-7,.,13,.,TRBV29-1
TGTACCACCCAAACGACGGGAACCGGGGAGCTGTTTTTT,CTTQTTGTGELFF,TRBJ2-2,.,13,.,TRBV28
TGTACCAGCAGAAGGGACGATTATGGCTACACCTTC,CTSRRDDYGYTF,TRBJ1-2,few,12,.,TRBV10-2
TGTGCCGGCAGCTCCGCCGGGACTAGCGGGACCTACGAGCAGTACTTT,CAGSSAGTSGTYEQYF,TRBJ2-7,.,16,TRBD2,TRBV6-5
TGCAGTGCTATGACTAGCTACACAGATGCGCAGTATTTT,CSAMTSYTDAQYF,TRBJ2-3,.,13,TRBD2,TRBV20-1
TGCAGTGCTAGGATCCCGGGATGGCCAGGGGAGGAATTCTTC,CSARIPGWPGEEFF,TRBJ2-1,.,14,.,TRBV20-1
TGTGCCATCAGGGATTACATTGAAGCTTTCTTT,CAIRDYIEAFF,TRBJ1-1,.,11,.,TRBV6-1
TGCAGTGTCCGCGTAACAGGGATGGCCTACGAGCAGTACTTC,CSVRVTGMAYEQYF,TRBJ2-7,.,14,.,TRBV20-1
TGTGCCAGCAGGGCTGAGTACAATGAGCAGTTCTTC,CASRAEYNEQFF,TRBJ2-1,.,12,.,TRBV6-1
TGCTGTGCTAGAGCGCCGAGGGGCAGGGTTTATGAGCAGTACTTC,CCARAPRGRVYEQYF,TRBJ2-7,.,15,.,TRBV20-1
TGCAGCGTCACGAGGACTATATCTAACACAGATACGCAGTATTTT,CSVTRTISNTDTQYF,TRBJ2-3,.,15,.,TRBV29-1
TGTGCCATCGAGTTAGCGGCAGATACGCAGTATTTT,CAIELAADTQYF,TRBJ2-3,.,12,.,TRBV5-4
TGTACCAGCAGCGCTTGGGCTAGCGGTTCCTATGACCAGTACTTC,CTSSAWASGSYDQYF,TRBJ2-7,.,15,TRBD2,TRBV11-2
TGCGCCATCAGCCAAGAGCGGGGCGCAAATTCACCCCTCCACTTT,CAISQERGANSPLHF,TRBJ1-6,.,15,.,TRBV4-3
TGTGCCAGCACTTTATCAGAGCAAGAGACCCAGTACTTT,CASTLSEQETQYF,TRBJ2-5,.,13,.,TRBV12-3/TRBV12-4
TGTGCCAGCAGCTTGGGCAGGGGGTCTAATTCACCCCTCCACTTT,CASSLGRGSNSPLHF,TRBJ1-6,many,15,TRBD1,TRBV5-4
TGTACCGTACAGGGGAGAGGAGATTCCTGCGAGCACTACTTC,CTVQGRGDSCEHYF,TRBJ2-7,.,14,TRBD1,TRBV29-1
TGTGCCAGTAGCCCGGCCCCGGACAGGAAAGAAAAACTGTTTTTT,CASSPAPDRKEKLFF,TRBJ1-4,once,15,TRBD1,TRBV5-4
TGCGCCAGCAGCCGAGAGTGTACAGGGGGAGAGTTCTTC,CASSRECTGGEFF,TRBJ2-1,.,13,TRBD1,TRBV4-1